The 21 T cell receptor beta chains below all came from one sample that was sequenced in a study of blood T cells in healthy people across ages (dated by TCRdb to between 2014 and 2017). Library preparation employed 5' RACE. Sequencing took place on an Illumina HiSeq 2500. A second roughly 6 to 12 cycle PCR used a sample-barcoded 5' primer and a J-beta primer mix. TCRdb reprocessing: public reads trimmed at Q25 with fastp, clones called with MiXCR, in-frame beta chains kept. Rows are unified per CDR3 protein, each entry keeping the most common DNA and genes. The sample table contains roughly 1,300,000 distinct CDR3 sequences; only one count was recorded for around 59% of them. Of the sample, over 6.5% falls within the top ten clones. Specimen: blood. These receptors came from a man younger than 35 in good health.

This chain joins TRBV4-1 and TRBJ2-5, with D possibly TRBD2 on 6 matching bases. Trimming removed 5 bases from V and 4 bases from J, with 17 bases in between. This CDR3 comprises 15 residues. The germline V gene has CDR1 MGHRA and CDR2 YSYEKL. This chain's CDR3 is CASSSDRAGGETQYF. The CDR3 nucleotides are TGCGCCAGCAGCAGCGATAGGGCCGGGGGAGAGACCCAGTACTTC.

This CDR3 is CASSFGGTKETQYF. In DNA, the CDR3 is TGTGCCAGCAGTTTCGGCGGGACTAAAGAGACCCAGTACTTC. This chain uses TRBV12-3 or TRBV12-4 with TRBJ2-4, with TRBD2 identical over 7 bases. The DNA end lines up better with TRBJ2-5; the J call may be wrong. This CDR3 has 14 amino acids.

This clonotype occurred a few times. V gene TRBV20-1 combines with J gene TRBJ2-3, with a possible D match to TRBD1 (6 bases). The CDR3 runs 14 residues. Looked up from germline, CDR1 is DFQATT and CDR2 is SNEGSKA (reference sequence). V was cut by 2 bases and J by 6 bases, with 15 bases left in between. The CDR3: CSARRGDIADTQYF. In nucleotides, the CDR3 is TGCAGTGCTAGACGTGGGGACATAGCTGATACGCAGTATTTT.

This clonotype appeared a few times. This rearrangement joins TRBV20-1 to TRBJ2-7; D could derive from TRBD1 or TRBD2 (5 bases each). Per the germline V gene, CDR1 is DFQATT and CDR2 is SNEGSKA (reference sequence). V was shortened by 1 base and J by 5 bases, with 15 bases between the two germline ends. The CDR3 is made up of 14 amino acids. The CDR3 loop reads CSARGRGSGDEQYF. DNA of the CDR3: TGCAGTGCTAGAGGTAGGGGATCCGGGGACGAGCAGTACTTC.

The rearrangement joins TRBV2 to TRBJ1-1; no reliable D call. V was shortened by 1 base and J by 4 bases, with 7 bases between the two germline ends. The CDR3 has 13 residues. Germline V gives CDR1 SNHLY, CDR2 FYNNEI. For the CDR3, the DNA is TGTGCCAGCAGTGAAGACGGGTTCACTGAAGCTTTCTTT. This encodes CASSEDGFTEAFF. Based on the CDR3 plus reference TRBV2 and TRBJ1-1, the full variable domain is EPEVTQTPSHQVTQMGQEVILRCVPISNHLYFYWYRQILGQKVEFLVSFYNNEISEKSEIFDDQFSVERPDGSNFTLKIRSTKLEDSAMYFCASSEDGFTEAFFGQGTRLTVV.

This clonotype was recorded a few times. The rearrangement joins TRBV4-1 to TRBJ2-1, with TRBD1 matching 9 bases. CDR1 is MGHRA and CDR2 is YSYEKL in the germline V gene. With 3 bases clipped from V and 6 bases from J, the junction kept 6 bases outside the gene matches. This CDR3 contains 15 residues. Here the CDR3 reads CASSQRDRDGNEQFF. In DNA form, the CDR3 reads TGCGCCAGCAGCCAGAGGGACAGGGATGGCAATGAGCAGTTCTTC.

This clonotype was counted a single time. J is TRBJ2-5 and V is TRBV20-1; D perhaps matches TRBD1 (6 bases). Germline V lookup: CDR1 DFQATT, CDR2 SNEGSKA (reference sequence). There are 14 residues in the CDR3. V lost 4 bases, J lost 1 base, and 13 bases lay in between. The CDR3 coding sequence is TGCAGTGCTACTAAAACAGGGCCCCAAGAGACCCAGTACTTC. As protein: CSATKTGPQETQYF.

The chain joins TRBV4-1 to TRBJ2-7; D may be TRBD1 (5 bases). V gave up 2 bases and J gave up 0 bases, with 11 bases separating them. The length of the CDR3 is 15 residues. Germline V gene lookup returns CDR1 MGHRA and CDR2 YSYEKL. Here the CDR3 DNA reads TGCGCCAGCAGCCAACCAGACAGCCGCTCCTACGAGCAGTACTTC. This codes for CASSQPDSRSYEQYF.

V usage is TRBV6-1 and J usage is TRBJ2-4, with D unclear. The end of the DNA is better explained by TRBJ2-7, so the J call may be wrong. From germline, CDR1 is MNHNS and CDR2 SASEGT. The CDR3 length is 16 residues. The CDR3 DNA is TGTGCCAGCAGTGCCCGTGGTAGGTTTGGTTTCTACGAGCAGTACTTC. It yields the protein CASSARGRFGFYEQYF.

The rearrangement uses TRBV27 and TRBJ2-7; D gene ambiguous. Trimming took off 5 bases at V and 1 base at J, with 12 bases between the two ends. The CDR3 covers 14 residues. CDR1 is MNHEY and CDR2 is SMNVEV in the germline V gene (reference sequence). The CDR3 protein is CASSITDRSYEQYF. CDR3 DNA: TGTGCCAGCAGTATAACTGATCGATCCTACGAGCAGTACTTC.

This chain joins TRBV4-2 and TRBJ2-1; D not certain. Germline CDR1 LGHNA, CDR2 YNFKEQ. The CDR3 totals 16 residues. The V end was cut by 0 bases, the J end by 7 bases, with 16 bases between. DNA of the CDR3: TGTGCCAGCAGCCAAGACGAAGCTAGGATGGGAAATGAGCAGTTCTTC. This sequence encodes CASSQDEARMGNEQFF.

This clonotype was picked up a small number of times. The chain carries TRBV9 and TRBJ2-4; 8 bases map to TRBD1. The J call may be faulty, since TRBJ2-7 better matches the DNA end. The germline V gene encodes CDR1 SGDLS and CDR2 YYNGEE. CDR3 length: 14 residues. The chain's CDR3 is CASSPWTGPYEQYF. The CDR3 region has the DNA TGTGCCAGCAGCCCCTGGACAGGGCCCTACGAGCAGTACTTC.

This clonotype was detected once. The chain links TRBV5-1 to TRBJ1-6; the D is unclear. Germline V lookup: CDR1 SGHRS, CDR2 YFSETQ. This CDR3 has 15 residues. V lost 4 bases and J 5 bases, leaving 13 bases between the germline ends. The CDR3 protein is CASSPSRLDNSPLHF. CDR3 in DNA: TGCGCCAGCAGCCCCTCCCGTCTCGATAATTCACCCCTCCACTTT.

The CDR3 DNA sequence: TGTGCCAGCAGCCCCCCCATGATACATGGCTACACCTTC. Translation: CASSPPMIHGYTF. This chain joins TRBV28 and TRBJ1-2; D unclear. The CDR3 is 13 amino acids. The V gene's germline CDR1 is MDHEN and CDR2 SYDVKM. Trimming removed 6 bases at V and 6 bases at J, with 14 bases between.

This clonotype was picked up one time. The V and J genes are TRBV19 and TRBJ2-5; no clear D gene. Germline V CDR1 and CDR2: LNHDA, SQIVND (reference sequence). The CDR3 totals 14 residues. Trimming shortened V by 3 bases and J by 1 base, and 9 bases separated the two germline ends. The CDR3 protein is CASSMRTGQETQYF. The CDR3 nucleotides are TGTGCCAGTAGTATGCGGACGGGCCAAGAGACCCAGTACTTC.

V is TRBV20-1 and J is TRBJ2-6; tentative D call: TRBD1 (5 bases). Germline loops: CDR1 DFQATT, CDR2 SNEGSKA (reference sequence). The CDR3 covers 14 residues. V lost 5 bases, J lost 2 bases, and 10 bases lay in between. The CDR3 sequence is CSALETAGANVLTF. CDR3 bases: TGCAGTGCTCTAGAGACAGCTGGGGCCAACGTCCTGACTTTC.

This clonotype was counted a single time. The chain carries TRBV27 and TRBJ1-5, with 12 bases that match TRBD1. The germline gives CDR1 MNHEY, CDR2 SMNVEV (reference sequence). The CDR3 sequence is 14 residues long. Trimming removed 7 bases from V and 7 bases from J; junction bases left unmatched: 5. The CDR3 region has the DNA TGTGCCAGCACCGGGACAGGGGGCCGACAGCCCCAGCATTTT. Its translation is CASTGTGGRQPQHF.

This chain joins TRBV20-1 and TRBJ2-3, with TRBD1 as a possible D gene (5 bases). Germline V gene sequence: CDR1 DFQATT, CDR2 SNEGSKA (reference sequence). V lost 8 bases, J lost 4 bases, and 10 bases lay in between. The CDR3 is 11 residues long. CDR3 protein: CSSVRADTQYF. In DNA form, the CDR3 reads TGCAGTTCAGTCAGGGCAGATACGCAGTATTTT.

This clonotype was observed a few times. The rearrangement uses TRBV29-1 and TRBJ1-2; 12 positions agree with TRBD1. Looked up from germline, CDR1 is SQVTM and CDR2 is ANQGSEA. CDR3 length equals 15 residues. Trimming removed 3 bases from V and 6 bases from J; junction bases left unmatched: 8. The DNA for the CDR3 is TGCAGCGTTGACGGGACAGGGGGCGGGAGTCATGGCTACACCTTC. It yields the protein CSVDGTGGGSHGYTF.

The chain couples TRBV2 to TRBJ2-7; 10 bases fit TRBD2. The CDR3 runs 14 residues. The J segment lost 3 bases and the V segment lost 8 bases, leaving 7 bases of the junction unmatched. Germline V CDR1 and CDR2: SNHLY, FYNNEI. The CDR3 nucleotides are TGTGCCAGCCGGGTAGCGGGAGGCCACTACGAGCAGTACTTC. The encoded protein is CASRVAGGHYEQYF.

This clonotype was seen a single time. Sequence at one end of the junction differs from germline and may be a read error. V and J are TRBV4-2 and TRBJ1-1; D remains unclear. There are 16 residues in the CDR3. CDR1 is LGHNA, CDR2 YNFKEQ, per germline. The DNA for the CDR3 is TGTGTCAGCAGCCAAGACGCTACACGTGGGAACACTGAAGCTTTCTTT. It specifies CVSSQDATRGNTEAFF.